The 20 T cell receptor beta chains presented below share a single source sample, sequenced in a study of blood T cell repertoires in COVID-19. Only in-frame clones appear in the TCRdb table, and some are missing; sequencing was by immunoSEQ multiplex PCR. In the table there are about 54,000 clones, less than 90% of which are singletons. The specimen sequenced was peripheral blood. The receptors stem from an older woman with acute or convalescent COVID-19.

V usage is TRBV24-1 and J usage is TRBJ2-2; possibly TRBD2 for D (5 bases). The germline V gene has CDR1 KGHDR and CDR2 SFDVKD. This CDR3 comprises 17 residues. Between the trimmed V and J ends, which lost 4 bases and 3 bases, there was a span of 17 bases. The CDR3 sequence: CATSDPRAGTDTGELFF. As DNA, the CDR3 is TGTGCCACCAGTGACCCGCGGGCAGGCACCGACACCGGGGAGCTGTTTTTT.

Details on this clone: Different DNA sequences within this sample yield the same CDR3. The genes are TRBV28 and TRBJ1-2; 9 bases align to TRBD1. Germline V lookup: CDR1 MDHEN, CDR2 SYDVKM. J gave up 4 bases and V 2 bases, and 2 bases lay outside the gene matches. The CDR3 runs 14 residues. The CDR3 coding sequence is TGTGCCAGCAGTTTAGGGACAGGGATCTATGGCTACACCTTC. It codes for CASSLGTGIYGYTF.

The rearrangement joins TRBV29-1 to TRBJ1-1; 11 bases align to TRBD1. CDR3 length: 14 residues. Germline V gene data show CDR1 as SQVTM and CDR2 as ANQGSEA. Trimming took 3 bases from V and 3 from J; bases not matched to a gene: 3. The CDR3 DNA reads TGCAGCGTTGAGGGGACAGGGGGTCACACTGAAGCTTTCTTT. Translation: CSVEGTGGHTEAFF. Full variable domain (missing parts from reference TRBV29-1 and TRBJ1-1): SAVISQKPSRDICQRGTSLTIQCQVDSQVTMMFWYRQQPGQSLTLIATANQGSEATYESGFVIDKFPISRPNLTFSTLTVSNMSPEDSSIYLCSVEGTGGHTEAFFGQGTRLTVV.

This chain joins TRBV27 and TRBJ2-7, with 10 bases identical to TRBD2. The junction had 7 bases not matched to a gene; V was cut back by 5 bases and J by 3 bases. Looked up from germline, CDR1 is MNHEY and CDR2 is SMNVEV (reference sequence). The CDR3 is 15 amino acids. Here the CDR3 reads CASSPPGLAHYEQYF. Here the CDR3 DNA reads TGTGCCAGCAGTCCACCGGGACTAGCGCACTACGAGCAGTACTTC.

The chain couples TRBV29-1 to TRBJ1-2; D is ambiguous. The CDR3 loop spans 15 amino acids. Per the germline V gene, CDR1 is SQVTM and CDR2 is ANQGSEA. Deletions cut 0 bases from V and 4 bases from J, with 15 bases between. The CDR3 reads CSVEDLASTGYGYTF. CDR3 DNA: TGCAGCGTTGAAGATTTGGCTAGTACCGGCTATGGCTACACCTTC.

The CDR3 loop is CATSDLRRNYGYTF. Here the CDR3 DNA reads TGTGCCACCAGTGATTTGCGCCGGAACTATGGCTACACCTTC. The rearrangement links TRBV24-1 to TRBJ1-2; D remains ambiguous. CDR3 length: 14 residues. CDR1 and CDR2 (germline): KGHDR, SFDVKD. Trimming removed 0 bases from V and 2 bases from J, with 6 bases in between.

The count of this clone is one. This chain uses TRBV6-5 with TRBJ2-7; 8 bases agree with TRBD1. The CDR3 contains 13 residues. CDR1 is MNHEY and CDR2 is SVGAGI in the germline V gene. With 5 bases clipped from V and 3 bases from J, the junction kept 3 bases outside the gene matches. CDR3 DNA: TGTGCCAGCAGTCGGACAGGGTACTACGAGCAGTACTTC. Protein sequence: CASSRTGYYEQYF.

About this clone: The sample holds other DNA sequences that translate to the same CDR3. The chain combines TRBV11-2 with TRBJ1-5; TRBD1 aligns across 7 bases. The length of the CDR3 is 13 residues. Germline V gene lookup returns CDR1 SGHAT and CDR2 FQNNGV. Trimming cost V 5 bases and J 5 bases; bases outside gene matches: 3. In DNA form, the CDR3 reads TGTGCCAGCAGCCTCGACAGGGATCAGCCCCAGCATTTT. Its translation is CASSLDRDQPQHF.

The genes are TRBV10-3 and TRBJ2-3, with a weak D call TRBD2 (6 bases). This CDR3 has 16 residues. Trimming left V 3 bases short and J 6 bases short, with 19 bases between. CDR1 is ENHRY and CDR2 is SYGVKD in the germline V gene. The CDR3 loop reads CAISDWSSGILDTQYF. CDR3 in DNA: TGTGCCATCAGTGATTGGAGTAGCGGAATCTTGGATACGCAGTATTTT.

This chain uses TRBV4-2 with TRBJ2-7, with D perhaps TRBD2 (6 bases). Trimming removed 1 base at V and 3 bases at J, with 10 bases between. Germline V gene data show CDR1 as LGHNA and CDR2 as YNFKEQ. This CDR3 comprises 14 residues. The chain's CDR3 is CASSQVADLYEQYF. In DNA form, the CDR3 reads TGTGCCAGCAGCCAAGTAGCGGATCTCTACGAGCAGTACTTC.

This chain uses TRBV12-3 or TRBV12-4 with TRBJ1-5; D is unresolved. Trimming removed 4 bases from V and 9 bases from J, with 10 bases in between. The length of the CDR3 is 12 residues. CDR3 loop: CASSYPSGPQHF. The CDR3 DNA reads TGTGCCAGCAGTTATCCCTCCGGGCCCCAGCATTTT.

The chain recombines TRBV5-1 with TRBJ2-7; TRBD2 might be the D (5 bases). Germline V gene lookup returns CDR1 SGHRS and CDR2 YFSETQ. The germline V and J ends were trimmed by 0 bases and 3 bases, with 10 bases remaining between them. This CDR3 has 14 residues. CDR3 amino acids: CASSLEQRHYEQYF. In nucleotides, the CDR3 is TGCGCCAGCAGCTTGGAACAGCGGCACTACGAGCAGTACTTC.

This clone was counted between two and nine times. The chain is built from TRBV19 and TRBJ2-7; 8 bases align to TRBD2. V lost 2 bases to trimming and J lost 4 bases; unmatched junction nucleotides: 7. CDR1 and CDR2 (germline): LNHDA, SQIVND (reference sequence). This CDR3 region has 15 residues. The CDR3 DNA is TGTGCCAGTAGTATACTCACTAGCGGAGGGTACGAGCAGTACTTC. Translating it yields CASSILTSGGYEQYF.

With regard to this clone: Relative to the germline gene, one junction end is altered; a read error may explain this. The rearrangement uses TRBV2 and TRBJ1-2; tentatively, D is TRBD1 (5 bases). This CDR3 is built from 11 residues. In germline, CDR1 is SNHLY, CDR2 FYNNEI. The CDR3: CASIRDYGYTF. For the CDR3, the DNA is TGTGCCAGCATCAGGGACTACGGCTACACCTTC. Full variable domain (missing parts from reference TRBV2 and TRBJ1-2): EPEVTQTPSHQVTQMGQEVILRCVPISNHLYFYWYRQILGQKVEFLVSFYNNEISEKSEIFDDQFSVERPDGSNFTLKIRSTKLEDSAMYFCASIRDYGYTFGSGTRLTVV.

This rearrangement joins TRBV14 to TRBJ1-1, with D maybe TRBD1 (6 bases). This CDR3 is built from 19 residues. Trimming took off 0 bases at V and 1 base at J, with 21 bases between the two ends. The germline CDR1 and CDR2 sequences are SGHDN and FVKESK. As DNA, the CDR3 is TGTGCCAGCAGCCAAGATTGGAGAATTCGGGGACACGCGAACACTGAAGCTTTCTTT. Translated, it gives CASSQDWRIRGHANTEAFF.

This chain links TRBV2 with TRBJ2-7, with TRBD1 matching 8 bases. Trimming cost V 8 bases and J 3 bases; bases outside gene matches: 0. Germline CDR1 and CDR2: SNHLY and FYNNEI. CDR3 length equals 11 residues. The CDR3 protein is CASGTGYEQYF. The CDR3 coding sequence is TGTGCCAGCGGGACAGGCTACGAGCAGTACTTC.

The sample holds a few counts of this clone. The rearrangement joins TRBV6-4 to TRBJ2-7; D may be TRBD2 (5 bases). CDR1 is MRHNA, CDR2 SNTAGT, per germline. This CDR3 has 13 amino acids. V dropped 0 bases and J dropped 6 bases, with 9 bases sitting between them. The CDR3 DNA reads as TGTGCCAGCAGTGACTCGCCTAGCTCCGAGCAGTACTTC. This encodes CASSDSPSSEQYF.

This chain connects TRBV6-5 to TRBJ2-7; the match to TRBD2 covers 7 bases. Germline V gene sequence: CDR1 MNHEY, CDR2 SVGAGI. The CDR3 is 14 amino acids. Germline trimming cut 2 bases from V and 6 bases from J; bases unmatched to any gene: 7. The CDR3 DNA sequence: TGTGCCAGCAGTTACCCCGGGACTAATGTCGAGCAGTACTTC. This sequence encodes CASSYPGTNVEQYF.

This chain links TRBV7-8 with TRBJ1-2; 9 positions agree with TRBD1. This CDR3 has 15 residues. The V gene end was trimmed by 5 bases and the J gene end by 5 bases; junction bases not matched to a gene: 9. Germline V CDR1 and CDR2: SGHVS, FQNEAQ. The DNA of the CDR3 is TGTGCCAGCAGCCGGAATACAGGGGGCGGATATGGCTACACCTTC. Translation: CASSRNTGGGYGYTF. Combining the CDR3 with reference TRBV7-8 and TRBJ1-2 gives the whole variable domain GAGVSQSPRYKVAKRGQDVALRCDPISGHVSLFWYQQALGQGPEFLTYFQNEAQLDKSGLPSDRFFAERPEGSVSTLKIQRTQQEDSAVYLCASSRNTGGGYGYTFGSGTRLTVV.

The rearrangement joins TRBV27 to TRBJ2-2, with TRBD1 as a possible D gene (5 bases). Trimming stripped 6 bases from V and 2 bases from J, with 19 bases between. The germline gives CDR1 MNHEY, CDR2 SMNVEV (reference sequence). This CDR3 has 17 residues. DNA for the CDR3: TGTGCCAGCAGGGAGAACAGGCAGCCTCCCAACACCGGGGAGCTGTTTTTT. It encodes CASRENRQPPNTGELFF.